One and the same sample provided the 25 T cell receptor beta chains below, sequenced in a study of blood T cell repertoires in COVID-19. The protocol was immunoSEQ multiplex PCR, while the TCRdb copy is restricted to in-frame clones and leaves out a portion. Of about 380,000 clones listed, about 87% are singletons. Sequenced: PBMCs or T cells enriched from blood (not recorded which). The receptors stem from a man aged 30-40 years who had recovered from COVID-19.

With regard to this clone: This CDR3 is also generated by other DNA sequences in the sample. The chain has TRBV19 and TRBJ1-1; D is possibly TRBD1 (6 bases). V lost 6 bases and J 4 bases, leaving 12 bases between the germline ends. CDR1 and CDR2 from the germline V gene are LNHDA and SQIVND (reference sequence). This CDR3 spans 13 amino acids. CDR3 region: CASSLTGLTEAFF. CDR3 sequence (DNA): TGTGCCAGTAGCCTCACAGGGCTCACTGAAGCTTTCTTT.

V is TRBV7-9 and J is TRBJ2-5; 7 bases fit TRBD1. CDR3 length: 15 amino acids. Trimming cost V 1 base and J 3 bases; bases outside gene matches: 5. Germline CDR1 reads SEHNR; CDR2 reads FQNEAQ (reference sequence). The CDR3 protein is CASSLGTGPKETQYF. DNA for the CDR3: TGTGCCAGCAGCTTAGGGACAGGCCCGAAAGAGACCCAGTACTTC.

The J gene is TRBJ1-2, the V gene TRBV29-1, with 8 bases that match TRBD1. The CDR3 spans 12 residues. The V gene end was trimmed by 1 base and the J gene end by 9 bases; junction bases not matched to a gene: 4. Germline loops: CDR1 SQVTM, CDR2 ANQGSEA. CDR3: CSVEGGQGSYTF. CDR3 sequence (DNA): TGCAGCGTTGAAGGTGGACAGGGAAGCTACACCTTC. Drawing the rest from reference TRBV29-1 and TRBJ1-2, the complete variable domain is SAVISQKPSRDICQRGTSLTIQCQVDSQVTMMFWYRQQPGQSLTLIATANQGSEATYESGFVIDKFPISRPNLTFSTLTVSNMSPEDSSIYLCSVEGGQGSYTFGSGTRLTVV.

This CDR3 reads CASSGRGSTIYF. CDR3 DNA: TGTGCCAGCAGCGGCAGGGGGTCGACCATATATTTT. The rearrangement uses TRBV21-1 and TRBJ1-3; TRBD1 was called by the table and not checked on the DNA. TRBV21-1 is an annotated pseudogene. The CDR3 covers 12 residues.

The V gene is TRBV18, the J gene TRBJ2-1, with a possible D match to TRBD1 (6 bases). Trimming shortened V by 3 bases and J by 0 bases, and 15 bases separated the two germline ends. Germline loops: CDR1 KGHSH, CDR2 LQKENI. The CDR3 spans 17 residues. CDR3 nucleotides: TGTGCCAGCTCACCGCCCACAGGGTACAGCTCCTACAATGAGCAGTTCTTC. Its protein product is CASSPPTGYSSYNEQFF.

The chain combines TRBV7-3 with TRBJ2-5; 13 bases match TRBD2. Germline CDR1 and CDR2: SGHTA and FQGTGA. The V gene end was trimmed by 5 bases and the J gene end by 4 bases; junction bases not matched to a gene: 4. The CDR3 has 15 amino acids. CDR3 sequence reads: CASSTGLAGAETQYF. In DNA, the CDR3 is TGTGCCAGCAGCACCGGACTAGCGGGGGCAGAGACCCAGTACTTC.

V gene TRBV21-1 combines with J gene TRBJ2-3; the table gives TRBD1 as D, unverified against the DNA. TRBV21-1 constitutes a pseudogene. This CDR3 contains 16 residues. DNA for the CDR3: TGTGCCAGCAGCAAAGGGGGGACAAGACGAACAGATACGCAGTATTTT. It specifies CASSKGGTRRTDTQYF.

The chain has TRBV6-2 or TRBV6-3 and TRBJ1-6, with D possibly TRBD1 on 6 matching bases. V lost 5 bases and J 0 bases, leaving 17 bases between the germline ends. Germline CDR1 reads MNHEY; CDR2 reads SVGEGT. There are 18 residues in the CDR3. The CDR3 region is CASSTGPGQSSYNSPLHF. In DNA form, the CDR3 reads TGTGCCAGCAGTACCGGCCCTGGACAGAGCTCCTATAATTCACCCCTCCACTTT.

The chain employs TRBV20-1 and TRBJ1-6; D gene ambiguous. The CDR3 is 11 residues long. V lost 6 bases, J lost 7 bases, and 7 bases lay in between. Germline V gives CDR1 DFQATT, CDR2 SNEGSKA (reference sequence). CDR3 amino acids: CSASSNSPLHF. The CDR3 region has the DNA TGCAGTGCAAGCTCGAATTCACCCCTCCACTTT.

J is TRBJ2-7 and V is TRBV14; D possibly corresponds to TRBD2 (6 bases). V was trimmed by 0 bases and J by 2 bases, leaving 14 bases between them. The CDR3 covers 16 residues. Germline V CDR1 and CDR2: SGHDN, FVKESK. The CDR3: CASSQESGLLPYEQYF. In nucleotides, the CDR3 is TGTGCCAGCAGCCAAGAATCGGGACTTTTACCCTACGAGCAGTACTTC.

The J gene is TRBJ1-1, the V gene TRBV19; D perhaps matches TRBD1 (5 bases). V was shortened by 6 bases and J by 3 bases, with 14 bases between the two germline ends. Germline V gene lookup returns CDR1 LNHDA and CDR2 SQIVND (reference sequence). This CDR3 contains 14 residues. CDR3 region: CASRGGWGDTEAFF. Written as DNA, the CDR3 is TGTGCCAGTAGGGGAGGTTGGGGGGACACTGAAGCTTTCTTT.

The genes are TRBV7-2 and TRBJ2-2; 7 bases are a match to TRBD2. There are 17 residues in the CDR3. Per germline, CDR1 SGHTA and CDR2 FQGNSA. Trimming cost V 0 bases and J 6 bases; bases outside gene matches: 10. In DNA form, the CDR3 reads TGTGCCAGCAGCTTAGCGGCTAGCGGCCGAACACCCGGGGAGCTGTTTTTT. Amino acids: CASSLAASGRTPGELFF.

This clone has only one observation. V usage is TRBV27 and J usage is TRBJ1-2; the match to TRBD1 covers 8 bases. The length of the CDR3 is 13 residues. V gave up 5 bases and J gave up 5 bases; unmatched junction bases: 4. The V gene's germline CDR1 is MNHEY and CDR2 SMNVEV (reference sequence). DNA for the CDR3: TGTGCCAGCAGTCCGGGACAGGCGTATGGCTACACCTTC. It encodes CASSPGQAYGYTF.

The V and J genes are TRBV4-3 and TRBJ1-2; D perhaps matches TRBD1 (6 bases). The germline V gene has CDR1 LGHNA and CDR2 YSLEER. V was pared by 1 base and J by 4 bases, with 13 bases between. There are 15 residues in the CDR3. CDR3 amino acids: CASSQVITGPYGYTF. CDR3 DNA sequence: TGCGCCAGCAGCCAAGTAATTACAGGGCCCTATGGCTACACCTTC.

The chain joins TRBV7-9 to TRBJ1-1; D gene uncertain. Trimming shortened V by 2 bases and J by 6 bases, and 7 bases separated the two germline ends. The germline V gene has CDR1 SEHNR and CDR2 FQNEAQ (reference sequence). This CDR3 contains 12 residues. CDR3 amino acids: CASSLMTSEAFF. In nucleotides, the CDR3 is TGTGCCAGCAGCTTAATGACATCTGAAGCTTTCTTT.

The V call is TRBV12-3 or TRBV12-4, the J call TRBJ1-4; 7 positions match TRBD1. The trim removed 8 bases at V and 8 bases at J, leaving 8 bases unmatched. This CDR3 contains 13 residues. The CDR3 DNA follows: TGTGCCAGCCGACAGGGTGGAAACGAAAAACTGTTTTTT. It specifies CASRQGGNEKLFF.

This CDR3 reads CASSWGQGTRFLSTEAFF. In DNA, the CDR3 is TGTGCCAGTAGCTGGGGACAGGGGACCCGTTTCTTGAGCACTGAAGCTTTCTTT. This chain links TRBV19 with TRBJ1-1, with 10 positions matching TRBD1. With V trimmed by 6 bases and J by 4 bases, 17 bases remained unmatched. The CDR3 has 18 amino acids. Germline assignment: CDR1 LNHDA and CDR2 SQIVND (reference sequence).

The CDR3 sequence: CASSLPGLSADTQYF. The CDR3 region has the DNA TGTGCCAGCAGCTTACCGGGACTATCGGCAGATACGCAGTATTTT. The genes are TRBV7-9 and TRBJ2-3, with 7 bases fitting TRBD2. After removal of 2 bases from V and 4 bases from J, the junction contained 6 bases not matched to a gene. Germline CDR1 and CDR2: SEHNR and FQNEAQ (reference sequence). The CDR3 covers 15 residues.

About this clone itself: At one end, the junction sequence differs from germline, possibly due to a read error. The chain is built from TRBV4-1 and TRBJ1-6, with D hard to call. The CDR3 has 16 residues. The V gene's germline CDR1 is MGHRA and CDR2 YSYEKL. The CDR3 region has the DNA TGCGCCAGCAGCCAAGATCACGGGGTGGGTAAATCACCTCTCCACTTT. Protein sequence: CASSQDHGVGKSPLHF.

The count of this clone is one. The chain carries TRBV27 and TRBJ1-2; TRBD1 agrees at 9 bases. Germline V gene sequence: CDR1 MNHEY, CDR2 SMNVEV (reference sequence). The CDR3 sequence is 16 residues long. The ends lost 7 bases at V and 8 bases at J; junction bases unmatched: 17. CDR3 DNA sequence: TGTGCCAGCACTATTATCGGGACAGGGAGAGTGAGCGGCTACACCTTC. This translates into CASTIIGTGRVSGYTF.

The rearrangement joins TRBV19 to TRBJ1-3, with D possibly being TRBD1 (6 bases). Trimming removed 7 bases at V and 0 bases at J, with 10 bases between. Per germline, CDR1 LNHDA and CDR2 SQIVND (reference sequence). The CDR3 length is 14 residues. The DNA of the CDR3 is TGTGCCAGTACCGGACAGATCTCTGGAAACACCATATATTTT. Translated, it gives CASTGQISGNTIYF.

The rearrangement uses TRBV5-6 and TRBJ2-1, with D hard to call. The V end lost 4 bases, the J end lost 2 bases, and 7 bases lay between the germline ends. The CDR3 length is 13 residues. Germline lookup yields CDR1 SGHDT and CDR2 YYEEEE. The CDR3 loop reads CASSVAAYNEQFF. CDR3 nucleotide sequence: TGTGCCAGCAGCGTGGCAGCCTACAATGAGCAGTTCTTC.

This clone was detected once. J is TRBJ1-4 and V is TRBV30; a weak D match, TRBD1 (5 bases). The CDR3 extends over 13 amino acids. The germline V and J ends were trimmed by 5 bases and 8 bases, with 15 bases remaining between them. CDR1 is GTSNPN, CDR2 SVGIG, per germline (reference sequence). This CDR3 is CAWARRGMEKLFF. CDR3 in DNA: TGTGCCTGGGCCCGGCGGGGGATGGAAAAACTGTTTTTT.

The chain joins TRBV5-1 to TRBJ1-1, with 8 nucleotides matching TRBD1. The CDR3 sequence is 16 residues long. Germline V CDR1 and CDR2: SGHRS, YFSETQ. With V trimmed by 0 bases and J by 0 bases, 4 bases remained unmatched. The CDR3 region is CASSLATGDMNTEAFF. The CDR3 DNA follows: TGCGCCAGCAGCTTGGCGACAGGGGACATGAACACTGAAGCTTTCTTT.

CDR3 DNA: TGTGCCCTCTCGGCGACAGGGGGCACTGAAGCTTTCTTT. Amino acid sequence: CALSATGGTEAFF. V and J are TRBV19 and TRBJ1-1, with TRBD1 matching 9 bases. The J segment lost 4 bases and the V segment lost 11 bases, leaving 8 bases of the junction unmatched. Germline V gives CDR1 LNHDA, CDR2 SQIVND (reference sequence). The CDR3 has 13 residues. Full variable domain (remainder filled in from reference TRBV19 and TRBJ1-1): DGGITQSPKYLFRKEGQNVTLSCEQNLNHDAMYWYRQDPGQGLRLIYYSQIVNDFQKGDIAEGYSVSREKKESFPLTVTSAQKNPTAFYLCALSATGGTEAFFGQGTRLTVV.